This T cell receptor beta chain was retrieved from a study of CD8+CD57+ T cells in acquired aplastic anemia. An expansion of CD8+CD57+ cells by flow cytometry had been shown in patients chosen for sequencing. With regard to this clonotype: A much larger clone differs from this one at a single base, so this may be a read error.

CDR1 and CDR2 (germline): ENHRY, SYGVKD. The length of the CDR3 is 11 residues. With 6 bases removed from V and 7 bases from J, the gap between germline ends came to 10 bases. Investigators profiled TCR beta VDJ and CDR3 from genomic DNA template. Via MiXCR, TCRdb re-called the reads, giving one row per CDR3 protein. Of fewer than 85,000 distinct CDR3 sequences listed, about three quarters are singletons. The origin of this receptor is a human donor with aplastic anemia. Sequenced material: sorted CD4+, CD8+, or CD8+CD57+ T cells (not recorded which) from PBMCs. The chain links TRBV10-3 to TRBJ2-7; unclear D gene. CDR3: CAISPSREQYF. DNA of the CDR3: TGTGCCATCAGCCCCTCGAGGGAGCAGTACTTC.